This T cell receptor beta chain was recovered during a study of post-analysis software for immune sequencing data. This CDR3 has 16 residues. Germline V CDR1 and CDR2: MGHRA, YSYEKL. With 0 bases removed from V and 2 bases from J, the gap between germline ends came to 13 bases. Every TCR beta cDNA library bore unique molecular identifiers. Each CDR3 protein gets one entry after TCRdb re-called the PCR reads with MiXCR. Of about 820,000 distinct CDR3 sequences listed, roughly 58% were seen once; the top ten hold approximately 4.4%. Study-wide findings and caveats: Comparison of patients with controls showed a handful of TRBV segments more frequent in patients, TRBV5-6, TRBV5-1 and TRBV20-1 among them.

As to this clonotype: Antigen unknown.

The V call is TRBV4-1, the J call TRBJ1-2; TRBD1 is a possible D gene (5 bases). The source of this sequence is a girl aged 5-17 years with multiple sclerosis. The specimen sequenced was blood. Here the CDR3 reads CASSQEIGTVNYGYTF. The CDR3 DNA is TGCGCCAGCAGCCAAGAAATCGGGACGGTGAACTATGGCTACACCTTC.